A single T cell receptor (beta chain) is shown here with its context. This record comes from a study of T cell changes during pregnancy in multiple sclerosis. Assay used: immunoSEQ multiplex PCR; TCRdb lists only in-frame clones, some missing. The sample holds tens of thousands of clones, around 90% seen once. CDR1 MGHRA and CDR2 YSYEKL come from the germline V gene. This CDR3 has 15 amino acids. The ends were cut back, 1 base at V and 0 bases at J, with 8 bases in the middle. The chain joins TRBV4-1 to TRBJ2-3, with a weak D call TRBD2 (6 bases). The origin of this receptor is a female donor with multiple sclerosis, enrolled in a pregnancy study. Sequenced material: CD4+ T cells from peripheral blood mononuclear cells, taken before pregnancy. CDR3: CASSQVAGSTDTQYF. The CDR3, as DNA: TGCGCCAGCAGCCAAGTGGCGGGGAGCACAGATACGCAGTATTTT.